These T cell receptor beta chains were read from a single sample in a study of blood T cell repertoires in COVID-19. Assay used: immunoSEQ multiplex PCR; TCRdb lists only in-frame clones, some missing. This table holds tens of thousands of clones, roughly three quarters found once. What was sequenced was peripheral blood. Receptors originate from a man in his fifties or sixties with active or convalescent COVID-19. Both conserved end residues are trimmed from each CDR3.

v_gene: TRBV30
j_gene: TRBJ1-1
len: 13
CDR3aa: AWNRGLSSNTEAF

v_gene: TRBV13
j_gene: TRBJ2-3
len: 15
CDR3aa: ASSLWEGGGPTDTQY

v_gene: TRBV5-1
j_gene: TRBJ2-7
len: 12
CDR3aa: ASSPDPGIYEQY

v_gene: TRBV5-1
j_gene: TRBJ2-7
len: 15
CDR3aa: ASSRPGLAGGLYEQY

v_gene: TRBV10-3
j_gene: TRBJ1-2
len: 11
CDR3aa: AITPDSYYGYT

v_gene: TRBV12-3/TRBV12-4
j_gene: TRBJ2-1
len: 11
CDR3aa: ASSLSSGNEQF

v_gene: TRBV5-4
j_gene: TRBJ2-7
len: 12
CDR3aa: ASRRGGQSYEQY

v_gene: TRBV5-1
j_gene: TRBJ2-2
len: 12
CDR3aa: ASSLGQNTGELF

v_gene: TRBV7-9
j_gene: TRBJ1-1
len: 11
CDR3aa: ASSRGTGTEAF

v_gene: TRBV7-2
j_gene: TRBJ1-5
len: 12
CDR3aa: AGSSGQGSQPQH

v_gene: TRBV19
j_gene: TRBJ2-6
len: 14
CDR3aa: ASSNPYSSGANVLT

v_gene: TRBV12-5
j_gene: TRBJ2-5
len: 13
CDR3aa: ASGLPGTSEETQY

v_gene: TRBV5-6
j_gene: TRBJ1-3
len: 13
CDR3aa: ASSPTGGTGNTIY

v_gene: TRBV3-1/TRBV3-2
j_gene: TRBJ2-7
len: 14
CDR3aa: ASSKALAGVSYEQY

v_gene: TRBV6-5
j_gene: TRBJ1-2
len: 11
CDR3aa: ASRSGTVYGYT

v_gene: TRBV5-1
j_gene: TRBJ1-2
len: 14
CDR3aa: ASSLAGGGQGKGYT

v_gene: TRBV30
j_gene: TRBJ2-1
len: 12
CDR3aa: AWSSPGLAVEQF

v_gene: TRBV19
j_gene: TRBJ1-1
len: 14
CDR3aa: ASSMRQGRGNTEAF

v_gene: TRBV7-2
j_gene: TRBJ2-4
len: 12
CDR3aa: ASSSGAQRRIQY

v_gene: TRBV19
j_gene: TRBJ1-6
len: 13
CDR3aa: ASSRDKGKASPLH

v_gene: TRBV6-5
j_gene: TRBJ2-1
len: 14
CDR3aa: ASSYLLAGRKHGQF

v_gene: TRBV12-5
j_gene: TRBJ2-7
len: 11
CDR3aa: ASGRDTAGEQY

v_gene: TRBV19
j_gene: TRBJ1-1
len: 13
CDR3aa: ASSVMDRGDTEAF

v_gene: TRBV5-4
j_gene: TRBJ2-3
len: 14
CDR3aa: ASSPGPGQGEDTQY

v_gene: TRBV4-1
j_gene: TRBJ2-5
len: 13
CDR3aa: ASSPGYRGQETQY

v_gene: TRBV6-5
j_gene: TRBJ2-1
len: 11
CDR3aa: ASSFTTYNEQF

v_gene: TRBV3-1/TRBV3-2
j_gene: TRBJ1-5
len: 13
CDR3aa: ASSQDHGSNQPQH

v_gene: TRBV29-1
j_gene: TRBJ2-3
len: 13
CDR3aa: SAARLAAQTDTQY

v_gene: TRBV2
j_gene: TRBJ2-1
len: 13
CDR3aa: ASTEVAGAYNEQF

v_gene: TRBV2
j_gene: TRBJ1-3
len: 14
CDR3aa: ASARGGSSRGNTIY

v_gene: TRBV7-9
j_gene: TRBJ2-2
len: 10
CDR3aa: ASSSEAGELF

v_gene: TRBV3-1/TRBV3-2
j_gene: TRBJ2-1
len: 11
CDR3aa: ASSFRGSGEQF

v_gene: TRBV5-4
j_gene: TRBJ1-4
len: 12
CDR3aa: ASSNPGQGEKLF

v_gene: TRBV5-1
j_gene: TRBJ2-3
len: 13
CDR3aa: ASSFGGGDNPPQY

v_gene: TRBV19
j_gene: TRBJ1-4
len: 13
CDR3aa: ASRAYTATNEKLF

v_gene: TRBV6-1
j_gene: TRBJ2-1
len: 14
CDR3aa: ASSEETSGGNNEQF

v_gene: TRBV3-1/TRBV3-2
j_gene: TRBJ1-3
len: 12
CDR3aa: ASSQVGSGNTIY

v_gene: TRBV6-1
j_gene: TRBJ2-7
len: 14
CDR3aa: ASSVFDRHDSYEQY

v_gene: TRBV2
j_gene: TRBJ2-4
len: 14
CDR3aa: ASSERRGEIKNIQY

v_gene: TRBV18
j_gene: TRBJ1-1
len: 15
CDR3aa: ASSPQTGTGRNTEAF

v_gene: TRBV19
j_gene: TRBJ1-3
len: 15
CDR3aa: ASSAPGQPSSGNTIY

v_gene: TRBV4-1
j_gene: TRBJ2-7
len: 13
CDR3aa: ASSQDWTGVYEQY

v_gene: TRBV19
j_gene: TRBJ1-5
len: 13
CDR3aa: ASRSRDKVNQPQH